This T cell receptor (beta chain) came from a study of blood T cell repertoires in COVID-19. Study-level information: Sources were T cells, B-cell-depleted T cells, or PBMCs; the material itself was cDNA or gDNA.

Profiled with immunoSEQ multiplex PCR; TCRdb holds only in-frame clones, not every one. The sample has about 180,000 clones, 80% to 90% seen once. The CDR3 runs to 14 residues. V was trimmed by 3 bases and J by 5 bases, leaving 13 bases between them. CDR1 is SGHAT and CDR2 is FQNNGV in the germline V gene. The genes are TRBV11-2 and TRBJ2-5; D gene ambiguous. Sequenced input: peripheral blood. The sequence was collected from a man younger than 35 who had recovered from COVID-19. CDR3 sequence (DNA): TGTGCCAGCAGCTTGTCCAGGAATGGGGAGACCCAGTACTTC. Translation: CASSLSRNGETQYF.